This paragraph reports one TCR beta chain. Its specificity is not known. The data were obtained in a study of T cells in localized non-small cell lung cancer. Study-level findings and limits: In adjacent lung appeared a median 57 of the top 100 tumor clones.

Libraries were prepared by immunoSEQ multiplex PCR; TCRdb keeps only in-frame clonotypes and omits some of them. The sample holds about 82,000 clones, over 70% seen once. The CDR3 sequence is 14 residues long. CDR1 and CDR2 from the germline V gene are GTSNPN and SVGIG (reference sequence). The germline V and J ends were trimmed by 3 bases and 3 bases, with 11 bases remaining between them. The sequenced sample was PBMCs, obtained before any cancer treatment. The TCR was taken from a man aged 35-69 years with stage II squamous cell lung carcinoma. The chain joins TRBV30 to TRBJ1-4; tentative D call: TRBD1 (6 bases). The CDR3 nucleotides are TGTGCCTGGAGAACAACAGGGCCTAATGAAAAACTGTTTTTT. This encodes CAWRTTGPNEKLFF.